These T cell receptor beta chains were read from a single sample in a study of post-analysis software for immune sequencing data. MiXCR, applied by TCRdb to the PCR reads, yields one record per CDR3 protein. The table has over 700,000 distinct CDR3 sequences, roughly 30% seen once. What was sequenced was blood. All receptors come from a girl aged 5 to 17 with multiple sclerosis. Each CDR3 is given with its conserved first and last residue. A D gene is named only where the DNA matches it firmly. A row's size may be missing; if present it is once, few, many or a size class.

TRBV7-2	NA	NA	15	TRBJ1-6	CASRLSGRYNSPLHF	TGTGCCAGCAGGCTAAGTGGGCGCTATAATTCACCCCTCCACTTT
TRBV9	NA	NA	18	TRBJ2-6	CASSFRGGGSSGANVLTF	TGTGCCAGCAGCTTCCGTGGAGGGGGCTCCTCTGGGGCCAACGTCCTGACTTTC
TRBV18	NA	NA	13	TRBJ1-2	CASSPVLDYGYTF	TGTGCCAGCTCACCCGTCTTGGACTACGGCTACACCTTC
TRBV6-6	TRBD2	NA	15	TRBJ2-1	CASSYHRLAENEQFF	TGTGCCAGCAGCTACCATCGGCTAGCGGAGAATGAGCAGTTCTTC
TRBV7-8	NA	few	14	TRBJ2-5	CASSSRDGQGPQYF	TGTGCCAGCAGCTCCAGGGACGGCCAAGGGCCCCAGTACTTC
TRBV27	NA	few	13	TRBJ1-2	CASSFLGLEGYTF	TGTGCCAGCAGTTTTCTTGGGTTGGAAGGCTACACCTTC
TRBV5-1	TRBD2	few	18	TRBJ2-1	CASSLTTSGGAGVSEQFF	TGCGCCAGCAGCTTAACGACTAGCGGGGGGGCCGGGGTCAGTGAGCAGTTCTTC
TRBV5-1	NA	NA	13	TRBJ1-4	CASSPEANEKLFF	TGCGCCAGCAGCCCCGAAGCTAATGAAAAACTGTTTTTT
TRBV27	NA	many	15	TRBJ1-6	CASSPVGSYNSPLHF	TGTGCCAGCAGCCCCGTGGGGTCCTATAATTCACCCCTCCACTTT
TRBV21-1	NA	NA	16	TRBJ2-3	CASSTIPGLAPGTQYF	TGTGCCAGCAGCACGATCCCGGGACTAGCGCCAGGTACGCAGTATTTT
TRBV6-5	NA	few	16	TRBJ2-1	CASSYWPQSSYNEQFF	TGTGCCAGCAGTTACTGGCCGCAAAGCTCCTACAATGAGCAGTTCTTC
TRBV28	NA	few	17	TRBJ2-1	CASSPYLTESSYNEQFF	TGTGCCAGCAGTCCCTATTTAACAGAAAGCTCCTACAATGAGCAGTTCTTC
TRBV20-1	NA	NA	14	TRBJ1-3	CSAPDWPEGNTIYF	TGCAGTGCCCCCGATTGGCCCGAGGGAAACACCATATATTTT